This T cell receptor beta chain is from a study of tissue T cells after allogeneic stem cell transplantation. Overall study findings and caveats: Limitations included a small, clinically heterogeneous cohort and limited sampling depth. Anatomically similar tissues had similar TCR repertoires within each patient. Few T cell clones were shared across patients, but motif clusters showed tissue-specific shared signatures.

Regarding this clone: The antigen is not known. Gene names are mouse gene names. Read sequence stops 1 residue before the CDR3 end, and the germline J gene provides the missing end.

Germline values: CDR1 KGHPV, CDR2 FQNQEV (reference sequence). The CDR3 has 12 amino acids. The V gene lost 4 bases and the J gene lost 3 bases, with 5 bases spanning the gap. Time point here: mouse harvest day 14 after allogeneic transplant. Each mouse received 10^7 T-cell-depleted marrow cells plus 10^6 splenic CD5+ T cells by tail vein. Assay used: immunoSEQ multiplex PCR; TCRdb lists only in-frame clones, some missing. This sample yields roughly 1,600 clones, of which about 51% are seen a single time; 30% to 35% belongs to the top ten. The source of this sequence is a female BALB/c mouse given C57BL/6 T cells with graft-versus-host disease after an allogeneic hematopoietic cell transplant. The rearrangement joins TRBV26 to TRBJ2-5; D is undetermined. Source material: spleen. Partial CDR3 DNA: TGTGCCAGCAGTCAACAGCAAGACACCCAGTAC. Protein product: CASSQQQDTQY. The CDR3 in its entirety is CASSQQQDTQYF.